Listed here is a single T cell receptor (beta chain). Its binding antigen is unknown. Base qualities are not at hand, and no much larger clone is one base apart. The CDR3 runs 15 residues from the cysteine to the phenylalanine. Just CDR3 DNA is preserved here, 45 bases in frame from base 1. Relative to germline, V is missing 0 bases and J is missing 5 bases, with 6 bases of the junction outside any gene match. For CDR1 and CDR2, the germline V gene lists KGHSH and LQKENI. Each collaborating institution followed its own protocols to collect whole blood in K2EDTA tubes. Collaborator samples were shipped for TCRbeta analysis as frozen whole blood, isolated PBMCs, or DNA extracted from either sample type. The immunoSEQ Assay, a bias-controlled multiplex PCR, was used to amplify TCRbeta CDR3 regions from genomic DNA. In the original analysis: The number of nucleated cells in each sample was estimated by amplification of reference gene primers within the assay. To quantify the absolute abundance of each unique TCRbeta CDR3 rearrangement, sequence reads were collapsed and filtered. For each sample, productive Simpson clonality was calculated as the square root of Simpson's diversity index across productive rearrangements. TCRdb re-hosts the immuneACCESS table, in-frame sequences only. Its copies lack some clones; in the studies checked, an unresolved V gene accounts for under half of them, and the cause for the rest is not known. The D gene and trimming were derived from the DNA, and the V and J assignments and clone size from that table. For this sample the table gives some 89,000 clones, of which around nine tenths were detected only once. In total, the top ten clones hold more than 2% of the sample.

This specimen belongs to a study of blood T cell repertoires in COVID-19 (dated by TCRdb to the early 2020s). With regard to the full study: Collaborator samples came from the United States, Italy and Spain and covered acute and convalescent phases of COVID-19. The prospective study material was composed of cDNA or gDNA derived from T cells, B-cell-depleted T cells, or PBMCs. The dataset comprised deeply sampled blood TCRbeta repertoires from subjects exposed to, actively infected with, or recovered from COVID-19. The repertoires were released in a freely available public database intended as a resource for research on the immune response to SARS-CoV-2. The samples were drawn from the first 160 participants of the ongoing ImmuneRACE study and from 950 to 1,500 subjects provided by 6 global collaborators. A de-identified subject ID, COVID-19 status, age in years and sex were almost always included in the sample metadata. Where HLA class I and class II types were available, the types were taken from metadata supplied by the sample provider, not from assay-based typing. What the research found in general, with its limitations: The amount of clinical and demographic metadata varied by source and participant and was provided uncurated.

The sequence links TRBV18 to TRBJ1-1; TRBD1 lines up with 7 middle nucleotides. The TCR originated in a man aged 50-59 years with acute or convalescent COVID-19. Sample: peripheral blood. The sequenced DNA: TGTGCCAGCTCACCACCTCAGGGGGGAAGGACTGAAGCTTTCTTT. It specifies CASSPPQGGRTEAFF.